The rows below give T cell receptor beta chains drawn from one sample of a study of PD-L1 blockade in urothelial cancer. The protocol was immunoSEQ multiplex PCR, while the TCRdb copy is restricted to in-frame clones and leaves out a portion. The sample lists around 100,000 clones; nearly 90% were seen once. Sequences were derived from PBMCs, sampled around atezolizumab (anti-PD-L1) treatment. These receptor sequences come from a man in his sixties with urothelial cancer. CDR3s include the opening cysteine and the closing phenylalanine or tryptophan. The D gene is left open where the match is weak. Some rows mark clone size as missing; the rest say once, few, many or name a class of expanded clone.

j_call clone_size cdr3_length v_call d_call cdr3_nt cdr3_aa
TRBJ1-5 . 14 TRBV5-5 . TGTGCCAGCAGCTTGGGACAGGCTAATCAGCCCCAGCATTTT CASSLGQANQPQHF
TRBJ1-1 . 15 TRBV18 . TGTGCCAGCTCACCGGGGGGGGCCGGCGGAACTGAAGCTTTCTTT CASSPGGAGGTEAFF
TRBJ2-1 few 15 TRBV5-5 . TGTGCCAGCAGCGTCTTACTGAGCTCCTACAATGAGCAGTTCTTC CASSVLLSSYNEQFF
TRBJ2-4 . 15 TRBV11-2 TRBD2 TGTGCCAGCAGCTCTCTGGCGGGGGGGTCGAACATTCAGTACTTC CASSSLAGGSNIQYF
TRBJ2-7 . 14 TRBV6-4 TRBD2 TGTGCCAGCAGAGGACTAGCGGTTTCCTACGAGCAGTACTTC CASRGLAVSYEQYF
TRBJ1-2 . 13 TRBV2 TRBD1 TGTGCCAGCAGTGCAGGGACAGGGTATGGCTACACCTTC CASSAGTGYGYTF
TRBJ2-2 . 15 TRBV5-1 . TGCGCCAGCAGCTTGGTATCTAGAAACACCGGGGAGCTGTTTTTT CASSLVSRNTGELFF
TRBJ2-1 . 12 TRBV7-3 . TGTGCCAGCAGCCAGGGTTTGAATGAGCAGTTCTTC CASSQGLNEQFF
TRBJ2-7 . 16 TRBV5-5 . TGTGCCAGCAGCTCCCATGTTTCGGGATCAACCTACGAGCAGTACTTC CASSSHVSGSTYEQYF
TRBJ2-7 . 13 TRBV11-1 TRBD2 TGTGCCAGCAGCACGAGCGGGGTCTACGAGCAGTACTTC CASSTSGVYEQYF
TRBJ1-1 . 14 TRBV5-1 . TGCGCCAGCAGCTTGCTACAGATGAACACTGAAGCTTTCTTT CASSLLQMNTEAFF
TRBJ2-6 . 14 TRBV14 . TGTGCCAGCAGCCGTCTCGGGGGGGCCAACGTCCTGACTTTC CASSRLGGANVLTF
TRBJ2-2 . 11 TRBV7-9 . TGTGCCAACCAGGGCGGCGGGGAGCTGTTTTTT CANQGGGELFF
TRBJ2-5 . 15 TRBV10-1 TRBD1 TGCGCCAGCAGTGAGTCTGAGGGGGCAATGGAGACCCAGTACTTC CASSESEGAMETQYF
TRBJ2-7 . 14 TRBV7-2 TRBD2 TGTGCCAGCAGCTTCTTAGCGGGGGATTACGAGCAGTACTTC CASSFLAGDYEQYF
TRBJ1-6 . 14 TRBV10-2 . TGCGCCAGCAGTGAGTCGTCGGGGAATTCACCCCTCCACTTT CASSESSGNSPLHF
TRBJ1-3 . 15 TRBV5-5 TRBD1 TGTGCCAGCAGCTTGGACAGGGGGTCTGGAAACACCATATATTTT CASSLDRGSGNTIYF
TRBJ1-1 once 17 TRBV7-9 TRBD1 TGTGCCAGCAGCTTCTTAGGACAGGGGGCGATTAGGACTGAAGCTTTCTTT CASSFLGQGAIRTEAFF
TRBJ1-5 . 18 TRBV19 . TGTGCCAGTAGTATAGATCAGCGGGGGGCAGCCAGCAATCAGCCCCAGCATTTT CASSIDQRGAASNQPQHF
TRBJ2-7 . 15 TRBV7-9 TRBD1 TGTGCCAGCCTTGACCCAGGGGGATCATTCTACGAGCAGTACTTC CASLDPGGSFYEQYF
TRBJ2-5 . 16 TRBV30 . TGTGCCTGGATCCATAGGGGTAGAGCCCCACGCGGGACCCAGTACTTC CAWIHRGRAPRGTQYF
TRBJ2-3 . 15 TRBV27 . TGTGCCAGCAACGTTACACGGGAGATTACAGATACGCAGTATTTT CASNVTREITDTQYF
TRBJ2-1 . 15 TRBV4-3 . TGCGCCAGCAGCCAAGATCCAGGCAACTACAATGAGCAGTTCTTC CASSQDPGNYNEQFF
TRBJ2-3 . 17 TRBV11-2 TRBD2 TGTGCCAGCTCAAGAGGCGGGGGGGCCGGAGGCACAGATACGCAGTATTTT CASSRGGGAGGTDTQYF
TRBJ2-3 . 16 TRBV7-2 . TGTGCCAGCAGCCCTGGGGGGGCCTATGGCACAGATACGCAGTATTTT CASSPGGAYGTDTQYF
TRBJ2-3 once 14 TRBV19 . TGTGCCAGCCGTCCCGGCAGGTACACAGATACGCAGTATTTT CASRPGRYTDTQYF
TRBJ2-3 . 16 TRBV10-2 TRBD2 TGCGCCAGCAGACAAACTAGCGGGAGGGGCCCAGATACGCAGTATTTT CASRQTSGRGPDTQYF
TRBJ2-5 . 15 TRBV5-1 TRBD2 TGCGCCAGCAGCCTGGGGACTAGCGTCGGGGAGACCCAGTACTTC CASSLGTSVGETQYF
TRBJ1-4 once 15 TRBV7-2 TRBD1 TGTGCCAGCAGCTTCTCCGGGACAGGGGATGAAAAACTGTTTTTT CASSFSGTGDEKLFF
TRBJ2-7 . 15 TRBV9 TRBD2 TGTGCCAGCAGCCTGGGACTAGCGGGAGTCACCGAGCAGTACTTC CASSLGLAGVTEQYF
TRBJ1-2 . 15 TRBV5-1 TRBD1 TGCGCCAGCAGCCCTTCCGGGACAGCGAACTATGGCTACACCTTC CASSPSGTANYGYTF
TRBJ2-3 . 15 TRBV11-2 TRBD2 TGTGCCAGCAGCCCGGGGAGGGGTAGGATGGATACGCAGTATTTT CASSPGRGRMDTQYF
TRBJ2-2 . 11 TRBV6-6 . TGTGCCACACGGAGCACCGGGGAGCTGTTTTTT CATRSTGELFF
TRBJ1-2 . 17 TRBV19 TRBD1 TGTGCCAGTAGTACTACAGCCCTGACAGGGGGCCGGTCTGGCTACACCTTC CASSTTALTGGRSGYTF
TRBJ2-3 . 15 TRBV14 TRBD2 TGTGCCAGCAGCCCCGGGACTAGCGGGAGAGATACGCAGTATTTT CASSPGTSGRDTQYF
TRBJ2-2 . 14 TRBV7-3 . TGTGCCAGCAGTTTACAGGGTTTTGGCGGGGAGCTGTTTTTT CASSLQGFGGELFF
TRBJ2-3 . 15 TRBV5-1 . TGCGCCAGCAGCTTAGACGGGAAAGAATCAGATACGCAGTATTTT CASSLDGKESDTQYF
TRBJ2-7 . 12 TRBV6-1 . TGTGCCAGCATGGGACATCTCTACGAGCAGTACTTC CASMGHLYEQYF
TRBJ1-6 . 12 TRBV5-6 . TGTGCCAGCAGCTTGTTACTTTCACCCCTCCACTTT CASSLLLSPLHF
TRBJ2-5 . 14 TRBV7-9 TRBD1 TGTGCCAGCAGGAATCGGGACAGGGGAGAGACCCAGTACTTC CASRNRDRGETQYF
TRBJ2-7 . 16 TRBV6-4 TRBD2 TGTGCCAGCAGTGACGGAGCGGGGGGGAAACCCTACGAGCAGTACTTC CASSDGAGGKPYEQYF
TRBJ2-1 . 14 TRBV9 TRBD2 TGTGCCAGCAGCGCACTAGCGGAGGCTGAAGTTCTGTTCTTC CASSALAEAEVLFF
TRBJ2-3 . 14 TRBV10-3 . TGTGCCATCAACTCAGGTTTGGGCACAGATACGCAGTATTTT CAINSGLGTDTQYF
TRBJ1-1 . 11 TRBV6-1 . TGTGCCAGCAGTAGGGGAAATGAAGCTTTCTTT CASSRGNEAFF
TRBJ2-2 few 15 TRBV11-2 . TGTGCCAGCAGCTTAATCAGGGGTAGAAGAGGGGAGCTGTTTTTT CASSLIRGRRGELFF
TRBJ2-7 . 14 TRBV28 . TGTGCCAGCACTACGATCGGGGGTGAGAACGAGCAGTACTTC CASTTIGGENEQYF
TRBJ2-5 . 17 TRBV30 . TGTGCCTGGAAGTCCTCTCCACTCGAGAAATACCAAGAGACCCAGTACTTC CAWKSSPLEKYQETQYF
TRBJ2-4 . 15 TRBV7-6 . TGTGCCAGCAGCTTATGTTTGTTAGTGAAAAACATTCAGTACTTC CASSLCLLVKNIQYF
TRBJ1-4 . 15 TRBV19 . TGTGCCAGTAGTTTACAGGGATCAACTAATGAAAAACTGTTTTTT CASSLQGSTNEKLFF
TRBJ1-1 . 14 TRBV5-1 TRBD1 TGCGCCAGCAGCTTGGGGACAGGGGGCACTGAAGCTTTCTTT CASSLGTGGTEAFF
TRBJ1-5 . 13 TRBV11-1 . TGTGCCAGCAGCCCAGACAGAGATCAGCCCCAGCATTTT CASSPDRDQPQHF
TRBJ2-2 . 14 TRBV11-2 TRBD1 TGTGCCAGTCGACAGGGATCGAACACCGGGGAGCTGTTTTTT CASRQGSNTGELFF
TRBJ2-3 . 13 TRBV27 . TGTGCCAGCAGTTTAACTAGCACAGATACGCAGTATTTT CASSLTSTDTQYF
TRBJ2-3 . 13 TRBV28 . TGTGCCACCTACAGGCCCGACACAGATACGCAGTATTTT CATYRPDTDTQYF
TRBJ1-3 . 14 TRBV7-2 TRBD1 TGTGCCAGCAGCACAGGGGTGGCTGGAAACACCATATATTTT CASSTGVAGNTIYF
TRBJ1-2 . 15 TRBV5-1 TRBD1 TGCGCCAGCAGCTTGGAGGGGGGACAGGGTGGATCCTACACCTTC CASSLEGGQGGSYTF
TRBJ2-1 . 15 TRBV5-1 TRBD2 TGCGCCAGCAGCTTGTCAGCGGGGGCCGATAATGAGCAGTTCTTC CASSLSAGADNEQFF
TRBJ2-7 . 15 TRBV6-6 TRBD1 TGTGCCAGCAAAGGCGTAGGACAGGGAACCTACGAGCAGTACTTC CASKGVGQGTYEQYF
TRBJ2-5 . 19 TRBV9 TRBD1 TGTGCCAGCAGCGCATCCGGGACAGGGGCTACTCGCGGTAGGGAGACCCAGTACTTC CASSASGTGATRGRETQYF